This T cell receptor (beta chain) is drawn from a study of T cell repertoires in cytomegalovirus infection. Study context: In the study, CMV epitopes included recently identified HLA-C-restricted and well-studied HLA-B-restricted ones. Carrying CMV and the relevant HLA type showed in public TCR beta signatures. General study points: Summed frequency of shared TCR beta families picked out CMV carriers who also had the relevant HLA. The study found HLA-C-restricted CMV-specific TCR beta clonotypes dominating the ex vivo response.

This clonotype appeared many times. Its matching antigen is unknown. This CDR3 is 16 amino acids long. With 0 bases clipped from V and 5 bases from J, the junction kept 6 bases outside the gene matches. Germline-derived CDR1 and CDR2 are SGHVS and FQNEAQ. One entry per CDR3 protein results from TCRdb running MiXCR on the reads. The sample carries hundreds of thousands of distinct CDR3 sequences, 30% to 40% recorded once. The specimen comprised cultured CD8+ T cells from PBMCs, sampled from culture after CMV antigen stimulation. This chain joins TRBV7-8 and TRBJ2-3, with 9 bases lining up with TRBD2. The sequence was obtained from a human donor in good health (CMV status not recorded). Some clones in this sample may be carry-over from other donors' samples. The CDR3 spells CASSLAAGGTLDTQYF. DNA for the CDR3: TGTGCCAGCAGCTTAGCCGCGGGGGGGACTTTAGATACGCAGTATTTT.